This is a list of T cell receptor beta chains from one sample in a study of shared T cell receptors in the human thymus. The table came from immunoSEQ multiplex PCR; TCRdb's copy has only in-frame clones and leaves some out. The sample lists about 710,000 clones, around 87% seen once, with over 0.008% in the top ten. Separately, the same data were catalogued under a study of human thymus T cells.

Specimen: thymocytes. The receptor source for this set is a boy less than two years old with a congenital heart defect. The CDR3 runs from the conserved cysteine through the conserved F or W. A D gene is named only where the DNA matches it firmly. A row's size may be missing; if present it is once, few, many or a size class.

cdr3_nt cdr3_aa v_call d_call j_call clone_size
TGTGCCGGGGGGGCAGGCGACAATCAGCCCCAGCATTTT CAGGAGDNQPQHF TRBV27 NA TRBJ1-5 NA
TGTGCCAGCAGCTTAGAGGGAGGACACCAGAACACTGAAGCTTTCTTT CASSLEGGHQNTEAFF TRBV11-2 NA TRBJ1-1 NA
TGTGCCAGCACCACTAGCGTCGGTGAGCAGTTCTTC CASTTSVGEQFF TRBV27 TRBD2 TRBJ2-1 NA
TGCGCCAGCAGCCAAGGCGGGGGAGTTGACGGCTACACCTTC CASSQGGGVDGYTF TRBV4-3 NA TRBJ1-2 NA
TGTGCCAGCAAGGTTTTCGACCGGGACAGCTACGAGCAGTACTTC CASKVFDRDSYEQYF TRBV6-1 TRBD1 TRBJ2-7 NA
TGTGCCAGCCGGACTAGCGGTATAAACCAACACCCGGCCGATAAGAGAAATGAGCAGTTCTTC CASRTSGINQHPADKRNEQFF TRBV28 TRBD2 TRBJ2-1 NA
TGTGCCACCAGCAGAGATGGTAGGGGGTCTGGGGCCAACGTCCTGACTTTC CATSRDGRGSGANVLTF TRBV15 NA TRBJ2-6 NA
TGTGCCAGCAGTTTAAGATCCCCCGACAGGGGGTACGAGCAGTACTTC CASSLRSPDRGYEQYF TRBV28 TRBD1 TRBJ2-7 once
TGTGCCAGCACCCTACCACCGGGAGGACTAGATGAGCAGTTCTTC CASTLPPGGLDEQFF TRBV6-6 TRBD2 TRBJ2-1 NA
TGTGCCAGCAGCCCGTCGGGGAGGGCCCCTTTGAACACTGAAGCTTTCTTT CASSPSGRAPLNTEAFF TRBV5-6 NA TRBJ1-1 NA
TGTGCCAGCAGCCAAGAAGATAGCCTAGCGGGTTACAATGAGCAGTTCTTC CASSQEDSLAGYNEQFF TRBV14 TRBD2 TRBJ2-1 NA
TGTGCCAGCAGCTCAAATCCATGGCGGGCGATCGGGGAGCTGTTTTTT CASSSNPWRAIGELFF TRBV7-2 NA TRBJ2-2 few
TGTGCCAGCAGCGTAGGAAGGGGTTACCAAGAGACCCAGTACTTC CASSVGRGYQETQYF TRBV9 NA TRBJ2-5 NA
TGTGCCATCAGTGAGTCCGGGGGGCGGAGTTGGGCCCTCGAGCAGTACTTC CAISESGGRSWALEQYF TRBV10-3 NA TRBJ2-7 NA
TGCGCCAGCAGCCCCTCAGGGTCCCCCTACAATGAGCAGTTCTTC CASSPSGSPYNEQFF TRBV4-3 NA TRBJ2-1 once
TGTGCCAGCAGTCCCCAACGTGTGACTGACACAGATACGCAGTATTTT CASSPQRVTDTDTQYF TRBV27 NA TRBJ2-3 NA
TGTGCCAGCAGTTTATGGGGTAGCGGGATTCTTAATGAGCAGTTCTTC CASSLWGSGILNEQFF TRBV28 TRBD2 TRBJ2-1 NA
TGTGCCAGCAGCACTCCCAGGGGAACCTACGAGCAGTACTTC CASSTPRGTYEQYF TRBV28 NA TRBJ2-7 NA
TGTGCCAGCAGTTACCTAGAAGGTAAACCCTCACCCCTCCACTTT CASSYLEGKPSPLHF TRBV6-6 NA TRBJ1-6 NA
TGCGCCAGCAGCCAGGGGCCTGATAAGGAAGAGACCCAGTACTTC CASSQGPDKEETQYF TRBV4-1 NA TRBJ2-5 NA